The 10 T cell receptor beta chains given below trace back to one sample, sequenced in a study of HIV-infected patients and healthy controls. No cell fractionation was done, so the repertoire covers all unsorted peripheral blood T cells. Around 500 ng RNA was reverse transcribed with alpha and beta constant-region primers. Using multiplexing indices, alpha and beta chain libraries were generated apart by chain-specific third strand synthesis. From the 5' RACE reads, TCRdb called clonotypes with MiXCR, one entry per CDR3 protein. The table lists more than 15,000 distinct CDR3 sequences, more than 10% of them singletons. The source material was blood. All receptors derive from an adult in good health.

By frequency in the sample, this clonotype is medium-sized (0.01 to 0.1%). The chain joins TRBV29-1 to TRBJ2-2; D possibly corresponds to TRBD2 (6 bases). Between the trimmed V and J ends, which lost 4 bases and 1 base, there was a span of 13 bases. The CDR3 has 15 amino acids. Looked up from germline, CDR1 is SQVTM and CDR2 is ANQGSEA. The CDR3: CSVVSGGENTGELFF. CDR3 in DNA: TGCAGCGTTGTATCAGGAGGGGAGAACACCGGGGAGCTGTTTTTT.

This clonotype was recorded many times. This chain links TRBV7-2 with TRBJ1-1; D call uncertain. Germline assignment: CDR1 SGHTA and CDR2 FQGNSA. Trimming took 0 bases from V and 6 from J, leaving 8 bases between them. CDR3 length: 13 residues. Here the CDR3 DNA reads TGTGCCAGCAGCTTAGCGTCCGTGTCTGAAGCTTTCTTT. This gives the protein CASSLASVSEAFF. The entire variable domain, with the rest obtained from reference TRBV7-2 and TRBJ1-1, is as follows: GAGVSQSPSNKVTEKGKDVELRCDPISGHTALYWYRQSLGQGLEFLIYFQGNSAPDKSGLPSDRFSAERTGGSVSTLTIQRTQQEDSAVYLCASSLASVSEAFFGQGTRLTVV.

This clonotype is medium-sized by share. The CDR3 nucleotides are TGTGCCAGCAGTCCCCGGACAGGGGCCTTTGGGCCCCAGCATTTT. Its protein product is CASSPRTGAFGPQHF. The genes are TRBV12-3 or TRBV12-4 and TRBJ1-5; 9 bases line up with TRBD1. This CDR3 region has 15 residues. The V gene end was trimmed by 5 bases and the J gene end by 9 bases; junction bases not matched to a gene: 11.

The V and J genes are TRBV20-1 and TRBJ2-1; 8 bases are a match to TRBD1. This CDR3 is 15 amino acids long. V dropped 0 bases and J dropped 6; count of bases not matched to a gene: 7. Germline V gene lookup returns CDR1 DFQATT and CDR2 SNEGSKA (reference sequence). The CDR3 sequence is CSARDPWDRPNEQFF. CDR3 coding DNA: TGCAGTGCTAGAGATCCTTGGGACAGGCCCAATGAGCAGTTCTTC.

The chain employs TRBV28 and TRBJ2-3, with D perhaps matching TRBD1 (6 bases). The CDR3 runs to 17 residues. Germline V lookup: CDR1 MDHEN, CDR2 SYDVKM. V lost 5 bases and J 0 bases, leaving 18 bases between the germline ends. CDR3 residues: CASSPPLTGTSTDTQYF. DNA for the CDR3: TGTGCCAGCAGTCCTCCGCTGACAGGCACTAGCACAGATACGCAGTATTTT.

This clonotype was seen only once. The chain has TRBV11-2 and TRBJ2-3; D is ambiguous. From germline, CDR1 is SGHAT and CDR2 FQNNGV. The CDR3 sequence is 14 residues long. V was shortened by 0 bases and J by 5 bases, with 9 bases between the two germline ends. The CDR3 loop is CASSLDRVVDTQYF. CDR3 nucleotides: TGTGCCAGCAGCTTAGACCGGGTAGTAGATACGCAGTATTTT.

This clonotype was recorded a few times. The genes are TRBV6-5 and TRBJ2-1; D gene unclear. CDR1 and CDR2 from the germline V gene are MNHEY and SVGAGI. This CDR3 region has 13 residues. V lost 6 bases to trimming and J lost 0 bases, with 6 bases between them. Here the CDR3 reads CASRLSSYNEQFF. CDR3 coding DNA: TGTGCCAGCAGACTCAGCTCCTACAATGAGCAGTTCTTC.

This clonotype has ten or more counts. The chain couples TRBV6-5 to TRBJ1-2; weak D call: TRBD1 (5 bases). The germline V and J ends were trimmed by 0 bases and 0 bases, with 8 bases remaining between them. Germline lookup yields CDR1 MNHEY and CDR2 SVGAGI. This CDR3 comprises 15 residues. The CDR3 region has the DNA TGTGCCAGCAGTTACTCTCTCAGGGCTAACTATGGCTACACCTTC. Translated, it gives CASSYSLRANYGYTF.

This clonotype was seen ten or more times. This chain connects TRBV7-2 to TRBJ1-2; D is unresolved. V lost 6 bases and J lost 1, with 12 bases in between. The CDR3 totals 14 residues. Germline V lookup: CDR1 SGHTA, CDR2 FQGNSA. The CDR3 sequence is CASSFTGSNYGYTF. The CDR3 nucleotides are TGTGCCAGCAGTTTTACCGGGAGTAACTATGGCTACACCTTC.

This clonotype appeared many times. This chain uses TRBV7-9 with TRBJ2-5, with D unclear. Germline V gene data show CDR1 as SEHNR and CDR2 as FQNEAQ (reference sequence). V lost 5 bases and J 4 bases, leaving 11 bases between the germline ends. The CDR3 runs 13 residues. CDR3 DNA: TGTGCCAGCAGCCATGGCCTGGGAGAGACCCAGTACTTC. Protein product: CASSHGLGETQYF. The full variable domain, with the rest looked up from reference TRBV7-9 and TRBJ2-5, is DTGVSQNPRHKITKRGQNVTFRCDPISEHNRLYWYRQTLGQGPEFLTYFQNEAQLEKSRLLSDRFSAERPKGSFSTLEIQRTEQGDSAMYLCASSHGLGETQYFGPGTRLLVL.